These 27 T cell receptor beta chains were all obtained from the same sample, sequenced in a study of cytomegalovirus exposure and HLA in healthy donors (dated by TCRdb to about 2017). Library creation used the immunoSEQ multiplex PCR assay. TCRdb took over this immuneACCESS table, retaining in-frame rearrangements with V and J assigned. Such tables are incomplete; in checked studies, under half of the missing clones stem from an unresolved V gene, and the remainder is unexplained. For this sample the table gives 150,000 to 200,000 clones, of which 84% were detected only once. The biggest ten clones account for about a tenth of the sample. Sequenced: PBMCs. The receptors were gathered from a man aged 25 to 40 in good health and CMV-seropositive.

This rearrangement joins TRBV4-1 to TRBJ2-2, with D maybe TRBD1 (6 bases). Trimming stripped 3 bases from V and 4 bases from J, with 9 bases between. This CDR3 has 14 residues. The germline CDR1 and CDR2 sequences are MGHRA and YSYEKL. This CDR3 reads CASSHRDITGELFF. CDR3 coding DNA: TGCGCCAGCAGCCACCGGGACATCACCGGGGAGCTGTTTTTT.

The gene calls are TRBV7-2 and TRBJ2-7; TRBD2 matches 8 bases. The germline gives CDR1 SGHTA, CDR2 FQGNSA. Germline trimming cut 3 bases from V and 2 bases from J; bases unmatched to any gene: 6. CDR3 length: 15 residues. Written as DNA, the CDR3 is TGTGCCAGCAGCTTGATGAGCGGGGGCCCCTACGAGCAGTACTTC. Encoded protein: CASSLMSGGPYEQYF.

In its sample, this clone was seen once. The rearrangement joins TRBV28 to TRBJ1-5; D gene ambiguous. Trimming took off 6 bases at V and 5 bases at J, with 17 bases between the two ends. The CDR3 loop spans 15 amino acids. Germline V gene sequence: CDR1 MDHEN, CDR2 SYDVKM. Written as DNA, the CDR3 is TGTGCCAGCAGCCGCGCAGGCGACCCCGATCAGCCCCAGCATTTT. The encoded protein is CASSRAGDPDQPQHF.

The chain uses TRBV27 and TRBJ1-2; TRBD1 matches at 7 bases. This CDR3 region has 16 residues. The germline V gene encodes CDR1 MNHEY and CDR2 SMNVEV (reference sequence). Trimming removed 5 bases from V and 2 bases from J; junction bases left unmatched: 11. The CDR3 region has the DNA TGTGCCAGCAGTCCATCGGCACCAGGGGGGAACTATGGCTACACCTTC. Amino acid sequence: CASSPSAPGGNYGYTF.

As for this clone: Other DNA variants within this sample encode the same CDR3. The CDR3, as DNA: TGTGCCAGCAGCTTGACAGGGTATGGCTACACCTTC. Residues: CASSLTGYGYTF. The V gene is TRBV5-6, the J gene TRBJ1-2; tentative D call: TRBD1 (6 bases). The CDR3 runs 12 residues. The germline V and J ends were trimmed by 1 base and 5 bases, with 6 bases remaining between them. Germline CDR1 SGHDT, CDR2 YYEEEE.

CDR3 sequence: CASTNQAGTYTF. The CDR3 DNA reads as TGTGCCAGCACCAACCAGGCAGGAACATACACCTTC. This chain uses TRBV6-5 with TRBJ1-2; D not resolved. Germline V gene data show CDR1 as MNHEY and CDR2 as SVGAGI. There are 12 residues in the CDR3. Trimming removed 7 bases at V and 11 bases at J, with 17 bases between.

The gene calls are TRBV30 and TRBJ1-2, with D unclear. Trimming stripped 0 bases from V and 0 bases from J, with 5 bases between. The CDR3 totals 13 residues. Germline CDR1 and CDR2: GTSNPN and SVGIG (reference sequence). The CDR3 loop is CAWSVQSNYGYTF. As DNA, the CDR3 is TGTGCCTGGAGTGTACAGTCTAACTATGGCTACACCTTC.

The chain couples TRBV30 to TRBJ2-5; 7 nucleotides line up with TRBD1. CDR1 GTSNPN and CDR2 SVGIG come from the germline V gene (reference sequence). The CDR3 loop spans 14 amino acids. Losses at the gene ends were 1 base for V and 3 bases for J; bases not matched to a gene: 5. The DNA of the CDR3 is TGTGCCTGGAGTGACCGGACAGGTAAAGAGACCCAGTACTTC. Translation: CAWSDRTGKETQYF.

Here the CDR3 reads CASSFSGTSGEQYF. CDR3 bases: TGTGCCAGCAGCTTTAGCGGCACCTCCGGCGAGCAGTACTTC. The chain recombines TRBV7-3 with TRBJ2-7; weak D call: TRBD2 (6 bases). The V end lost 3 bases, the J end lost 6 bases, and 15 bases lay between the germline ends. Looked up from germline, CDR1 is SGHTA and CDR2 is FQGTGA. There are 14 residues in the CDR3.

This clone was recorded only once. The chain joins TRBV30 to TRBJ2-1; TRBD2 agrees at 10 bases. This CDR3 has 18 residues. Germline-derived CDR1 and CDR2 are GTSNPN and SVGIG (reference sequence). Trimming cost V 1 base and J 2 bases; bases outside gene matches: 11. As DNA, the CDR3 is TGTGCCTGGAGTGGGATTAGCGGGGGGCTTTTCACCTACAATGAGCAGTTCTTC. Protein: CAWSGISGGLFTYNEQFF. The whole variable domain, filled in from reference TRBV30 and TRBJ2-1, reads SQTIHQWPATLVQPVGSPLSLECTVEGTSNPNLYWYRQAAGRGLQLLFYSVGIGQISSEVPQNLSASRPQDRQFILSSKKLLLSDSGFYLCAWSGISGGLFTYNEQFFGPGTRLTVL.

The CDR3 is CASSLGRGLAGGGETQYF. In nucleotides, the CDR3 is TGTGCCAGCAGCTTAGGAAGGGGACTAGCGGGAGGGGGAGAGACCCAGTACTTC. The rearrangement links TRBV7-3 to TRBJ2-5; 16 nucleotides match TRBD2. CDR1 is SGHTA, CDR2 FQGTGA, per germline. This CDR3 comprises 18 residues. After removal of 2 bases from V and 4 bases from J, the junction contained 7 bases not matched to a gene.

V gene TRBV19 combines with J gene TRBJ2-3; 7 bases align to TRBD1. From germline, CDR1 is LNHDA and CDR2 SQIVND (reference sequence). V lost 5 bases and J lost 6; bases outside the gene matches: 5. This CDR3 is built from 13 residues. CDR3 in amino acids: CASSADRTDTQYF. CDR3 coding DNA: TGTGCCAGTAGTGCGGACAGGACTGATACGCAGTATTTT.

CDR3 DNA sequence: TGCGCCAGCAGCCCGGGACAGGGGGTTATCACCGGGGAGCTGTTTTTT. It specifies CASSPGQGVITGELFF. The chain employs TRBV5-1 and TRBJ2-2, with 11 bases that match TRBD1. The ends lost 4 bases at V and 4 bases at J; junction bases unmatched: 6. The CDR3 is 16 residues long. Germline CDR1 SGHRS, CDR2 YFSETQ.

V usage is TRBV18 and J usage is TRBJ1-1; D possibly corresponds to TRBD1 (5 bases). Per germline, CDR1 KGHSH and CDR2 LQKENI. V was cut by 3 bases and J by 3 bases, with 14 bases left in between. The CDR3 consists of 15 residues. CDR3 sequence reads: CASSPPAGMDTEAFF. In DNA, the CDR3 is TGTGCCAGCTCACCTCCGGCAGGGATGGACACTGAAGCTTTCTTT. Together with reference TRBV18 and TRBJ1-1, the CDR3 gives the full variable domain: NAGVMQNPRHLVRRRGQEARLRCSPMKGHSHVYWYRQLPEEGLKFMVYLQKENIIDESGMPKERFSAEFPKEGPSILRIQQVVRGDSAAYFCASSPPAGMDTEAFFGQGTRLTVV.

This clone has just a few counts. The V and J genes are TRBV27 and TRBJ1-5, with a tentative D call TRBD1 (6 bases). The V and J ends lost 6 bases and 5 bases respectively, with 14 bases between them. The CDR3 is 14 amino acids. Germline-derived CDR1 and CDR2 are MNHEY and SMNVEV (reference sequence). In DNA, the CDR3 is TGTGCCAGCAGGGTAGTGCCAGGGGATCAGCCCCAGCATTTT. It is translated as CASRVVPGDQPQHF.

This clone was found many times. The chain combines TRBV11-2 with TRBJ2-7; maybe TRBD1 (5 bases). Trimming shortened V by 6 bases and J by 6 bases, and 9 bases separated the two germline ends. Germline V lookup: CDR1 SGHAT, CDR2 FQNNGV. The CDR3 totals 11 residues. The CDR3 loop reads CASSLRVEQYF. The DNA of the CDR3 is TGTGCCAGCAGTCTCAGGGTCGAGCAGTACTTC.

V and J are TRBV28 and TRBJ1-1; TRBD1 matches at 9 bases. The CDR3 contains 15 residues. Trimming took 5 bases from V and 4 from J; bases not matched to a gene: 8. From germline, CDR1 is MDHEN and CDR2 SYDVKM. CDR3 in amino acids: CASSPQRQGGTEAFF. As DNA, the CDR3 is TGTGCCAGCAGTCCCCAACGACAGGGGGGCACTGAAGCTTTCTTT.

The chain uses TRBV6-5 and TRBJ1-1, with a weak D call TRBD1 (5 bases). Germline lookup yields CDR1 MNHEY and CDR2 SVGAGI. V lost 7 bases and J lost 4, with 13 bases in between. This CDR3 spans 13 amino acids. CDR3: CASTKGRGTEAFF. The CDR3 DNA is TGTGCCAGCACTAAGGGAAGGGGCACTGAAGCTTTCTTT.

The chain couples TRBV4-2 to TRBJ1-1; tentatively, D is TRBD1 (6 bases). V dropped 6 bases and J dropped 6 bases, with 14 bases sitting between them. CDR1 and CDR2 from the germline V gene are LGHNA and YNFKEQ. This CDR3 has 13 amino acids. This chain's CDR3 is CASSKPGESEAFF. DNA of the CDR3: TGTGCCAGCAGTAAACCAGGGGAGTCTGAAGCTTTCTTT.

This rearrangement joins TRBV7-3 to TRBJ2-3; the D gene is possibly TRBD2 (5 bases). The CDR3 contains 15 residues. From germline, CDR1 is SGHTA and CDR2 FQGTGA. Trimming cost V 1 base and J 0 bases, with 8 bases left between them. CDR3 coding DNA: TGTGCCAGCAGCTTAATGGGCGGGAGCACAGATACGCAGTATTTT. Protein sequence: CASSLMGGSTDTQYF.

The chain recombines TRBV5-1 with TRBJ2-5; D possibly corresponds to TRBD2 (6 bases). Germline-derived CDR1 and CDR2 are SGHRS and YFSETQ. CDR3 length equals 20 residues. The V and J ends lost 1 base and 0 bases respectively, with 25 bases between them. In nucleotides, the CDR3 is TGCGCCAGCAGCTTGAGACCGGGACTCCGAACCTCGATGTACCAAGAGACCCAGTACTTC. This gives the protein CASSLRPGLRTSMYQETQYF.

The genes are TRBV6-1 and TRBJ1-5; D is unclear. V shed 2 bases and J shed 0 bases, with 5 bases lying between them. CDR3 size: 14 residues. The germline V gene has CDR1 MNHNS and CDR2 SASEGT. CDR3 sequence: CASSENSSNQPQHF. The CDR3 DNA sequence: TGTGCCAGCAGTGAAAACAGTAGCAATCAGCCCCAGCATTTT.

J is TRBJ2-7 and V is TRBV28; D ambiguous. The CDR3 length is 14 residues. V dropped 1 base and J dropped 3 bases, with 10 bases sitting between them. Per germline, CDR1 MDHEN and CDR2 SYDVKM. The CDR3 DNA sequence: TGTGCCAGCAGTTTATTCGGCAGACACTACGAGCAGTACTTC. It is translated as CASSLFGRHYEQYF.

This chain joins TRBV19 and TRBJ1-3; D is unclear. Germline V CDR1 and CDR2: LNHDA, SQIVND (reference sequence). V shed 3 bases and J shed 2 bases, with 8 bases lying between them. CDR3 length: 14 amino acids. The CDR3 coding sequence is TGTGCCAGTAGTATCGGGGAACCTGGAAACACCATATATTTT. It is translated as CASSIGEPGNTIYF.

V is TRBV20-1 and J is TRBJ2-5, with D unresolved. Trimming took off 7 bases at V and 1 base at J, with 7 bases between the two ends. Germline V gene lookup returns CDR1 DFQATT and CDR2 SNEGSKA (reference sequence). The CDR3 contains 11 residues. Written as DNA, the CDR3 is TGCAGTGGGGCCTCCCAAGAGACCCAGTACTTC. Amino acids: CSGASQETQYF.

The chain carries TRBV28 and TRBJ2-6; D is possibly TRBD2 (5 bases). V was clipped by 1 base and J by 0 bases, with 13 bases between them. Germline CDR1 reads MDHEN; CDR2 reads SYDVKM. The CDR3 contains 18 residues. The CDR3 here is CASSLSGSGNSGANVLTF. DNA of the CDR3: TGTGCCAGCAGTTTATCGGGATCCGGGAACTCTGGGGCCAACGTCCTGACTTTC.

The rearrangement uses TRBV18 and TRBJ1-2; 10 bases agree with TRBD1. The CDR3 loop spans 12 amino acids. Germline V CDR1 and CDR2: KGHSH, LQKENI. V dropped 6 bases and J dropped 11; count of bases not matched to a gene: 6. CDR3: CASSGDRGRYTF. CDR3 nucleotides: TGTGCCAGCTCGGGGGACAGGGGCAGGTACACCTTC.